This TCR gamma chain was identified during a study of gamma delta lymphoproliferative disorders and STAT genes. In the study overall: Gamma-chain libraries were built from at least 50 ng of genomic DNA with the LymphoTrack Dx TCRG Assay. For the delta chain, EuroClonality-NGS standard procedure was applied.

CDR3 size: 13 residues. J gave up 12 bases and V 8 bases, and 17 bases lay outside the gene matches. PBMCs from patients and controls supplied the genomic DNA for sequencing. TCRdb re-analyzed the multiplex PCR reads via CATT. The repertoire holds a few thousand gamma-chain clones, with 10% to 15% as singletons. By share, this clone ranks as medium-sized. Material: blood. The TCR comes from a human donor in good health. The chain joins TRGV10 to TRGJ1 or TRGJ2. TCRdb offers no J gene call, so here the DNA was matched to germline to obtain one. TRGV10 is recorded as an ORF, its role being uncertain. For the CDR3, the DNA is TGTGCTGCGTGGGATTACTTCCTACCAGGGAAACTCTTT. Its protein product is CAAWDYFLPGKLF.